Listed here are 21 T cell receptor beta chains from one sample, sequenced in a study of Ad26.COV2.S vaccination and SARS-CoV-2 variants. Measured with immunoSEQ multiplex PCR; TCRdb has only the in-frame clones, and not every one. The repertoire holds fewer than 900,000 clones, roughly 90% seen once, with over 1.3% in the top ten. This sample's treatment: some 19 received Ad26.COV2.S at low or high dose, single or two shots; 5 received placebo; per-sample allocation not given. It was on day 63 after the first vaccine or placebo injection that samples were taken. Here the sequenced sample was peripheral blood, taken in a trial of Ad26.COV2.S vaccine versus placebo. The receptors come from a person aged 18 to 59 who received the Ad26.COV2.S COVID-19 vaccine or a placebo.

This chain uses TRBV5-1 with TRBJ2-7; 12 bases fit TRBD2. The germline gives CDR1 SGHRS, CDR2 YFSETQ. The CDR3 totals 22 residues. V was clipped by 1 base and J by 6 bases; unmatched bases: 26. The CDR3 DNA is TGCGCCAGCAGCTTGTTAGTTGGGACAGCGTACCCGACTAGCGGGAGAGGCCTCGAGCAGTACTTC. Its translation: CASSLLVGTAYPTSGRGLEQYF.

This clone appeared a single time. The J gene is TRBJ2-7, the V gene TRBV5-1; D may be TRBD1 or TRBD2 (5 bases each). This CDR3 has 14 amino acids. Germline values: CDR1 SGHRS, CDR2 YFSETQ. Trimming shortened V by 2 bases and J by 6 bases, and 15 bases separated the two germline ends. CDR3 DNA sequence: TGCGCCAGCAGCTTCGGGGCGATTGGGGGCGAGCAGTACTTC. Amino acid sequence: CASSFGAIGGEQYF.

The chain joins TRBV10-3 to TRBJ1-5, with no clear D. Trimming removed 10 bases at V and 0 bases at J, with 16 bases between. The CDR3 loop spans 15 amino acids. CDR1 and CDR2 from the germline V gene are ENHRY and SYGVKD. In DNA form, the CDR3 reads TGTGCCACCCGCGGGCCAACCGATAGCAATCAGCCCCAGCATTTT. Its translation: CATRGPTDSNQPQHF.

CDR3: CASGRGGEKLFF. CDR3 coding DNA: TGTGCCAGCGGAAGGGGGGGTGAAAAACTGTTTTTT. V usage is TRBV27 and J usage is TRBJ1-4, with D perhaps TRBD1 (6 bases). The germline CDR1 and CDR2 sequences are MNHEY and SMNVEV (reference sequence). V lost 8 bases and J 7 bases, leaving 11 bases between the germline ends. The CDR3 length is 12 residues.

V is TRBV3-1 (or the pseudogene TRBV3-2) and J is TRBJ2-7, with D possibly being TRBD1 or TRBD2 (5 bases each). Per the germline V gene, CDR1 is LGHDT and CDR2 is YNNKEL (reference sequence). With 3 bases removed from V and 1 base from J, the gap between germline ends came to 16 bases. This CDR3 contains 16 residues. DNA of the CDR3: TGTGCCAGCAGCCATTATACCGGGACGGCATCCTACGAGCAGTACTTC. Its translation is CASSHYTGTASYEQYF.

The chain recombines TRBV6-5 with TRBJ2-1; 10 nucleotides agree with TRBD2. Germline V CDR1 and CDR2: MNHEY, SVGAGI. This CDR3 region has 13 residues. Unmatched junction bases numbered 5, after V lost 8 bases and J lost 7 bases. The CDR3 loop reads CASRAGGLNEQFF. The CDR3 DNA is TGTGCCAGCCGAGCGGGAGGGCTAAATGAGCAGTTCTTC.

The genes are TRBV2 and TRBJ1-5; D remains unclear. The CDR3 spans 13 residues. Germline V gene sequence: CDR1 SNHLY, CDR2 FYNNEI. Trimming removed 6 bases at V and 7 bases at J, with 13 bases between. This chain's CDR3 is CASSLAPGQPQHF. For the CDR3, the DNA is TGTGCCAGCAGCCTGGCTCCGGGGCAGCCCCAGCATTTT.

This chain uses TRBV4-1 with TRBJ2-5; the match to TRBD1 covers 9 bases. The junction had 13 bases not matched to a gene; V was cut back by 2 bases and J by 0 bases. Germline CDR1 reads MGHRA; CDR2 reads YSYEKL. CDR3 length equals 19 residues. The DNA of the CDR3 is TGCGCCAGCAGCCAAACGCCCGGGACAGGGACAGAGTACCAAGAGACCCAGTACTTC. As protein: CASSQTPGTGTEYQETQYF.

The rearrangement links TRBV5-1 to TRBJ1-1; 7 nucleotides align to TRBD1. Trimming removed 4 bases from V and 8 bases from J; junction bases left unmatched: 11. Per germline, CDR1 SGHRS and CDR2 YFSETQ. The length of the CDR3 is 14 residues. Here the CDR3 DNA reads TGCGCCAGCAGCCGATCTTTACCGGGACAGGAAGCTTTCTTT. Amino acid sequence: CASSRSLPGQEAFF.

This sequence joins TRBV6-5 and TRBJ2-7, with 10 bases fitting TRBD1. Germline CDR1 and CDR2: MNHEY and SVGAGI. The CDR3 is 13 amino acids. V trimming: 4 bases; J trimming: 9 bases; junction bases outside the gene matches: 6. CDR3 in amino acids: CASSSGTGVRQYF. The CDR3, as DNA: TGTGCCAGCAGTTCCGGGACAGGGGTACGGCAGTACTTC.

The chain has TRBV19 and TRBJ2-2; 7 positions match TRBD1. The ends lost 6 bases at V and 4 bases at J; junction bases unmatched: 2. This CDR3 is 13 amino acids long. The germline CDR1 and CDR2 sequences are LNHDA and SQIVND (reference sequence). The CDR3 DNA follows: TGTGCCAGTAGAACAGGGGTCACCGGGGAGCTGTTTTTT. Translated: CASRTGVTGELFF.

The gene calls are TRBV5-1 and TRBJ2-5; 8 bases line up with TRBD2. Germline-derived CDR1 and CDR2 are SGHRS and YFSETQ. CDR3 length equals 15 residues. V was clipped by 1 base and J by 5 bases; unmatched bases: 7. The CDR3 coding sequence is TGCGCCAGCAGCTTGTCCAGCGGGAGCGTGGAGACCCAGTACTTC. Translation: CASSLSSGSVETQYF.

This clone was recorded only once. V and J are TRBV19 and TRBJ1-3, with 9 nucleotides matching TRBD1. Germline values: CDR1 LNHDA, CDR2 SQIVND (reference sequence). The CDR3 extends over 16 amino acids. The junction had 10 bases not matched to a gene; V was cut back by 9 bases and J by 1 base. The DNA of the CDR3 is TGTGCCAGCCCGGGACAGGGTGAGATGTCTGGAAACACCATATATTTT. It translates to CASPGQGEMSGNTIYF. The variable domain in full, completed from reference TRBV19 and TRBJ1-3, reads DGGITQSPKYLFRKEGQNVTLSCEQNLNHDAMYWYRQDPGQGLRLIYYSQIVNDFQKGDIAEGYSVSREKKESFPLTVTSAQKNPTAFYLCASPGQGEMSGNTIYFGEGSWLTVV.

The chain combines TRBV5-1 with TRBJ2-5; TRBD1 or TRBD2 may be the D gene (5 bases each). The CDR3 extends over 15 amino acids. CDR1 and CDR2 (germline): SGHRS, YFSETQ. V was pared by 4 bases and J by 1 base, with 14 bases between. The CDR3 region is CASSLGMGTQETQYF. The CDR3 bases are TGCGCCAGCAGCCTTGGAATGGGGACCCAAGAGACCCAGTACTTC.

This clone was observed a few times. This chain joins TRBV4-2 and TRBJ2-3; 11 bases fit TRBD2. Unmatched junction bases numbered 4, after V lost 3 bases and J lost 2 bases. The CDR3 runs 16 residues. The germline CDR1 and CDR2 sequences are LGHNA and YNFKEQ. CDR3: CASSHVAGGTTDTQYF. The CDR3 nucleotides are TGTGCCAGCAGCCATGTAGCGGGGGGGACCACAGATACGCAGTATTTT.

This chain connects TRBV4-3 to TRBJ2-6; D gene unclear. The ends were cut back, 3 bases at V and 0 bases at J, with 15 bases in the middle. The CDR3 sequence is 18 residues long. Per germline, CDR1 LGHNA and CDR2 YSLEER. CDR3 sequence: CASSQAFLRLSGANVLTF. CDR3 DNA sequence: TGCGCCAGCAGCCAGGCCTTCTTGCGGCTCTCTGGGGCCAACGTCCTGACTTTC.

The chain has TRBV3-1 (or the pseudogene TRBV3-2) and TRBJ2-5, with D possibly TRBD1 on 6 matching bases. V was trimmed by 4 bases and J by 7 bases, leaving 13 bases between them. This CDR3 region has 13 residues. CDR1 LGHDT and CDR2 YNNKEL come from the germline V gene (reference sequence). The CDR3 reads CASSPRQAGTQYF. The CDR3 DNA reads TGTGCCAGCAGCCCCCGACAGGCGGGGACCCAGTACTTC.

The chain combines TRBV18 with TRBJ2-3; 8 bases line up with TRBD2. Germline-derived CDR1 and CDR2 are KGHSH and LQKENI. With 3 bases clipped from V and 0 bases from J, the junction kept 17 bases outside the gene matches. The CDR3 spans 20 residues. The CDR3 protein is CASSPAGHSTSGISTDTQYF. DNA for the CDR3: TGTGCCAGCTCACCTGCTGGCCACAGTACTAGCGGTATAAGCACAGATACGCAGTATTTT.

There are a few counts of this clone. The chain is built from TRBV5-4 and TRBJ2-2, with TRBD1 matching 9 bases. In germline, CDR1 is SGHNT, CDR2 YYREEE (reference sequence). Trimming cost V 3 bases and J 5 bases; bases outside gene matches: 5. The CDR3 runs to 15 residues. CDR3 coding DNA: TGTGCCAGCAGCTGGGGACAGGGTGAAACCGGGGAGCTGTTTTTT. Protein product: CASSWGQGETGELFF.

The J gene is TRBJ2-1, the V gene TRBV24-1; D is unresolved. The V end lost 5 bases, the J end lost 2 bases, and 12 bases lay between the germline ends. Germline V CDR1 and CDR2: KGHDR, SFDVKD. The CDR3 consists of 15 residues. CDR3 bases: TGTGCCACCAGTGCCTCCGGGTTGGCCTACAATGAGCAGTTCTTC. Translating it yields CATSASGLAYNEQFF.

The V gene is TRBV7-9, the J gene TRBJ1-5; unclear D gene. This CDR3 region has 14 residues. The germline gives CDR1 SEHNR, CDR2 FQNEAQ (reference sequence). Deletions cut 0 bases from V and 5 bases from J, with 8 bases between. Here the CDR3 DNA reads TGTGCCAGCAGCTTAGCGGGAAGGGATCAGCCCCAGCATTTT. Translated, it gives CASSLAGRDQPQHF. Based on the CDR3 plus reference TRBV7-9 and TRBJ1-5, the full variable domain is DTGVSQNPRHKITKRGQNVTFRCDPISEHNRLYWYRQTLGQGPEFLTYFQNEAQLEKSRLLSDRFSAERPKGSFSTLEIQRTEQGDSAMYLCASSLAGRDQPQHFGDGTRLSIL.